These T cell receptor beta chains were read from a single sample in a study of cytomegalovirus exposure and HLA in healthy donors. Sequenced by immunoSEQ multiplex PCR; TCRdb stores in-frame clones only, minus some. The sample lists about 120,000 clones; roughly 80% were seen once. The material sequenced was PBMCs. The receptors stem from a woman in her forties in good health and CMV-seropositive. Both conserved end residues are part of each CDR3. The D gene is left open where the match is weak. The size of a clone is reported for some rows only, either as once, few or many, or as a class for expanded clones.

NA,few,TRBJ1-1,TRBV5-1,TGCGCCAGCAGCTTGGGCGCGGAGAACACTGAAGCTTTCTTT,CASSLGAENTEAFF
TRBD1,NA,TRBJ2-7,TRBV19,TGTGCCAGTAGGCCCGGGACAGCAACCTACGAGCAGTACTTC,CASRPGTATYEQYF
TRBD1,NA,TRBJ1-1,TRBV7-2,TGTGCCAGCAGCTTACAGGGGGCGGGGTTCGCTGAAGCTTTCTTT,CASSLQGAGFAEAFF
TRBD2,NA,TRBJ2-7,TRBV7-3,TGTGCCAGCAGCTCGGGACTAGCGGGAGGCCGGGGCGAGCAGTACTTC,CASSSGLAGGRGEQYF
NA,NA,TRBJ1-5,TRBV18,TGTGCCAGCTCACCAACAGAGACCAGTCAGCCCCAGCATTTT,CASSPTETSQPQHF
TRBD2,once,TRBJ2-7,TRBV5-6,TGTGCCAGCAGCTTGGGAGCGGGGGTCACCGGCGGGCAGTACTTC,CASSLGAGVTGGQYF
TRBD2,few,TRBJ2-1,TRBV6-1,TGTGCCAGCAGTGAAGCAGTAGCGGGAGAGAGAAATGAGCAGTTCTTC,CASSEAVAGERNEQFF
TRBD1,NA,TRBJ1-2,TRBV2,TGTGCCAGCCGCTTACAGGGGGTGGATGGCTACACCTTC,CASRLQGVDGYTF
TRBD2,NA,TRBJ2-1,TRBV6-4,TGTGCCAGCCCAGATTGCCCCTCTAGCGGGAAGATCGCCTACAATGAGCAGTTCTTC,CASPDCPSSGKIAYNEQFF
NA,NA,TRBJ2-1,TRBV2,TGTGCCAGCAGTCTCCTCAATGAGCAGTTCTTC,CASSLLNEQFF
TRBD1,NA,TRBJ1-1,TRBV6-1,TGTGCCAGCAGTGAAATCAGGGGGTTGAACACTGAAGCTTTCTTT,CASSEIRGLNTEAFF
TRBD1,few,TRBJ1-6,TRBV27,TGTGCCAGCAGTTTCGACAGGGCTACGGATTCACCCCTCCACTTT,CASSFDRATDSPLHF
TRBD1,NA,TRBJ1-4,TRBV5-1,TGCGCCAGCAGCCTCCAGGGGGGTGGTAATGAAAAACTGTTTTTT,CASSLQGGGNEKLFF
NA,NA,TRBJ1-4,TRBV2,TGTGCCAGCAGGGACAGTCCTAATGAAAAACTGTTTTTT,CASRDSPNEKLFF
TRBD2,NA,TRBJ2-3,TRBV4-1,TGCGCCAGCAGCCAAGATAGGCGAGCGGGGGGAGTAGATACGCAGTATTTT,CASSQDRRAGGVDTQYF
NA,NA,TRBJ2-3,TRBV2,TGTGCCAGCAGGGCAACAGGGTCAGATACGCAGTATTTT,CASRATGSDTQYF
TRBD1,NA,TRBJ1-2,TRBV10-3,TGTGCCATCAGTGGCCGAACAGGGGACTATGGCTACACCTTC,CAISGRTGDYGYTF
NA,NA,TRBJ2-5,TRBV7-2,TGTGCCAGCAGCAGGTCTAGCCAAGAGACCCAGTACTTC,CASSRSSQETQYF
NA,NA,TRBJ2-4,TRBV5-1,TGCGCCAGCAGCTTCTATGCAGACGAGGCAGCCAAAAACATTCAGTACTTC,CASSFYADEAAKNIQYF
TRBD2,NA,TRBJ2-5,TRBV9,TGTGCCAGCAGCGTAGTAGATAGCGGGAGAGAGACCCAGTACTTC,CASSVVDSGRETQYF
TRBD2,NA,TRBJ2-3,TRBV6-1,TGTGCCAGCAGTGAAGCTCTAGCGGGAGGCACAGATACGCAGTATTTT,CASSEALAGGTDTQYF
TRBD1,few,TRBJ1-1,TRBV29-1,TGCAGCGTGGGACAGGGACAGACCACTGAAGCTTTCTTT,CSVGQGQTTEAFF
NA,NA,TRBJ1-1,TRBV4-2,TGTGCCAGCAGCCACACACAGGGAGTGAACACTGAAGCTTTCTTT,CASSHTQGVNTEAFF
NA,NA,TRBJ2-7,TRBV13,TGTGCCAGCAGCCCCCCCGGTGGAGGGAGCTACGAGCAGTACTTC,CASSPPGGGSYEQYF
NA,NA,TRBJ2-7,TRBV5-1,TGCGCCAGCAGCTTGGGCGGGGTGGGGATCTACGAGCAGTACTTC,CASSLGGVGIYEQYF
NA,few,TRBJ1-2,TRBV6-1,TGTGCCAGCAGTGAAGATAGGGGCGCGCCCTTTGGCTACACCTTC,CASSEDRGAPFGYTF
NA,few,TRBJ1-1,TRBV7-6,TGTGCCAGCAGCTTAGGGGGGGTCCTCACTGAAGCTTTCTTT,CASSLGGVLTEAFF
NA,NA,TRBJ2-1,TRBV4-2,TGTGCCAGCAGCCAAGCGGGTGAGAGCTATGAGCAGTTCTTC,CASSQAGESYEQFF
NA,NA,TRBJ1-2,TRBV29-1,TGCAGCGTTGAAGGGGGGGGTGGCTACCCCTTC,CSVEGGGGYPF
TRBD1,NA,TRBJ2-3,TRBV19,TGTGCCAGTAGTAGGGACAGGGGGTCCGATACGCAGTATTTT,CASSRDRGSDTQYF
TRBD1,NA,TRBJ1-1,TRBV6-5,TGTGCCAGCAGTTCGAAGGACAGGGCTCTTACTGAAGCTTTCTTT,CASSSKDRALTEAFF
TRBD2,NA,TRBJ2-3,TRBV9,TGTGCCAGCAGCACCGGGACTAGCGGGAGGGGAGATACGCAGTATTTT,CASSTGTSGRGDTQYF
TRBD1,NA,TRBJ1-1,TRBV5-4,TGTGCCAGCAGCGTTGATCAGGGGGGATTGACTGAAGCTTTCTTT,CASSVDQGGLTEAFF
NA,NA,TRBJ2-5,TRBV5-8,TGTGCCAGCAGCTTGGCAGGTTCGAAAGAGACCCAGTACTTC,CASSLAGSKETQYF